Presented here are 15 T cell receptor beta chains from one specimen sequenced in a study of T cells in Graves' hyperthyroidism and ophthalmopathy. RNA transcripts served as the template for amplifying TCR beta CDR3 regions. RT-PCR in the first round (using the HTBI primer set) targeted the TCR CDR3. TCRdb re-analysed the multiplex PCR reads in MiXCR, keeping a single row per CDR3 protein. The repertoire holds hundreds of thousands of distinct CDR3 sequences, with approximately 44% as singletons. Sample: peripheral blood or thyroid tissue (not recorded which). Source of these receptors: a woman aged 18-30 years with Graves' hyperthyroidism.

CDR3 protein: CSGSSRGEQYF. CDR3 nucleotides: TGCAGCGGATCAAGCAGGGGCGAGCAGTACTTC. The chain employs TRBV29-1 and TRBJ2-7, with a weak D call TRBD1 (6 bases). Trimming left V 7 bases short and J 6 bases short, with 13 bases between. Germline values: CDR1 SQVTM, CDR2 ANQGSEA. This CDR3 has 11 residues.

The V and J genes are TRBV7-9 and TRBJ1-1; D might be TRBD1 (5 bases). The germline V and J ends were trimmed by 5 bases and 0 bases, with 13 bases remaining between them. This CDR3 contains 15 residues. The germline V gene has CDR1 SEHNR and CDR2 FQNEAQ (reference sequence). The CDR3 nucleotides are TGTGCCAGCAGCCCCGGGGCAAGACTGAACACTGAAGCTTTCTTT. Protein sequence: CASSPGARLNTEAFF.

This chain connects TRBV29-1 to TRBJ2-7, with 10 bases identical to TRBD1. This CDR3 comprises 16 residues. CDR1 is SQVTM, CDR2 ANQGSEA, per germline. J was trimmed by 2 bases and V by 5 bases; bases with no gene match: 12. The CDR3, as DNA: TGCAGCGTTAAACGGGGGGGCGGACAGGGGGCCTACGAGCAGTACTTC. Its protein product is CSVKRGGGQGAYEQYF.

The V gene is TRBV2, the J gene TRBJ2-5, with D unresolved. The CDR3 covers 13 residues. Germline loops: CDR1 SNHLY, CDR2 FYNNEI. V was pared by 4 bases and J by 9 bases, with 15 bases between. Here the CDR3 reads CASSADHNQPQYF. The CDR3 DNA reads as TGTGCCAGCAGTGCTGACCACAATCAGCCCCAGTACTTC.

The CDR3 reads CSASQRQVEKHEQYF. Written as DNA, the CDR3 is TGCAGTGCTAGTCAAAGACAGGTTGAAAAGCACGAGCAGTACTTC. V gene TRBV20-1 combines with J gene TRBJ2-7, with D perhaps TRBD1 (6 bases). Trimming pared 3 bases from V and 5 bases from J, leaving 20 bases between. The germline V gene has CDR1 DFQATT and CDR2 SNEGSKA (reference sequence). This CDR3 is 15 amino acids long.

The chain recombines TRBV25-1 with TRBJ2-7; D gene uncertain. The germline V and J ends were trimmed by 6 bases and 4 bases, with 22 bases remaining between them. Germline assignment: CDR1 MGHDK and CDR2 SYGVNS. The CDR3 is 16 residues long. The CDR3 DNA is TGTGCCAGCAGCCTACCCGGAGAACACCCCCCATACGAGCAGTACTTC. The encoded protein is CASSLPGEHPPYEQYF.

The chain combines TRBV10-3 with TRBJ1-5; D possibly corresponds to TRBD1 (5 bases). This CDR3 spans 15 amino acids. Germline CDR1 is ENHRY and CDR2 is SYGVKD. V was cut by 10 bases and J by 2 bases, with 18 bases left in between. The CDR3 region has the DNA TGTGCCAGCAGACTAGAGGGACGGCGCAATCAGCCCCAGCATTTT. Amino acid sequence: CASRLEGRRNQPQHF.

This clonotype was recorded at least ten times. The CDR3 region is CATSDPQIETQYF. The CDR3 DNA reads as TGTGCCACCAGTGACCCACAGATAGAGACCCAGTACTTC. The chain links TRBV24-1 to TRBJ2-5; no definite D call. The CDR3 runs to 13 residues. The germline gives CDR1 KGHDR, CDR2 SFDVKD. Between the trimmed V and J ends, which lost 4 bases and 4 bases, there was a span of 9 bases.

Only a few counts were recorded for this clonotype. V is TRBV2 and J is TRBJ1-2; 7 bases line up with TRBD1. V dropped 5 bases and J dropped 2; count of bases not matched to a gene: 5. Looked up from germline, CDR1 is SNHLY and CDR2 is FYNNEI. This CDR3 is built from 14 residues. The CDR3 DNA sequence: TGTGCCAGCAGTTTTGAGGGGGCGAACTATGGCTACACCTTC. Protein product: CASSFEGANYGYTF. The full variable domain, its missing parts supplied by reference TRBV2 and TRBJ1-2, is EPEVTQTPSHQVTQMGQEVILRCVPISNHLYFYWYRQILGQKVEFLVSFYNNEISEKSEIFDDQFSVERPDGSNFTLKIRSTKLEDSAMYFCASSFEGANYGYTFGSGTRLTVV.

The CDR3 region has the DNA TGCAGCATAACGACAGGGAGGGAAGCTTTCTTT. It encodes CSITTGREAFF. The V call is TRBV29-1, the J call TRBJ1-1; 7 bases are shared with TRBD1. Trimming at V came to 8 bases and at J to 8 bases, leaving 8 bases not matched to a gene. Germline V CDR1 and CDR2: SQVTM, ANQGSEA. The CDR3 runs to 11 residues.

The V gene is TRBV25-1, the J gene TRBJ2-5, with 10 bases fitting TRBD1. Germline lookup yields CDR1 MGHDK and CDR2 SYGVNS. The CDR3 loop spans 14 amino acids. In DNA, the CDR3 is TGTGCTCACGCCGGGACAGGGGTACAAGAGACCCAGTACTTC. It translates to CAHAGTGVQETQYF.

This clonotype was detected only a few times. The rearrangement joins TRBV7-2 to TRBJ1-1, with D perhaps matching TRBD1 (6 bases). This CDR3 region has 11 residues. Germline lookup yields CDR1 SGHTA and CDR2 FQGNSA. CDR3 sequence (DNA): TGTGCTAGAGAGGGGGACACTGAAGCTTTCTTT. Translation: CAREGDTEAFF. Full variable domain (rest looked up from reference TRBV7-2 and TRBJ1-1): GAGVSQSPSNKVTEKGKDVELRCDPISGHTALYWYRQSLGQGLEFLIYFQGNSAPDKSGLPSDRFSAERTGGSVSTLTIQRTQQEDSAVYLCAREGDTEAFFGQGTRLTVV.

The V gene is TRBV2, the J gene TRBJ1-2; D possibly corresponds to TRBD1 (6 bases). CDR1 is SNHLY and CDR2 is FYNNEI in the germline V gene. The V and J ends lost 2 bases and 3 bases respectively, with 19 bases between them. There are 17 residues in the CDR3. In nucleotides, the CDR3 is TGTGCCAGCAGTGAATGGTGGCAGGGGCTAGCAGACTATGGCTACACCTTC. Protein sequence: CASSEWWQGLADYGYTF.

The chain couples TRBV2 to TRBJ1-3, with D hard to call. The CDR3 length is 16 residues. Germline lookup yields CDR1 SNHLY and CDR2 FYNNEI. The ends were cut back, 2 bases at V and 0 bases at J, with 11 bases in the middle. The CDR3 region has the DNA TGTGCCAGCAGTGAACCTCCGCCCCACTCTGGAAACACCATATATTTT. This encodes CASSEPPPHSGNTIYF.

The chain links TRBV25-1 to TRBJ1-2, with D possibly matching TRBD1 (5 bases). CDR3 length equals 14 residues. V was cut by 5 bases and J by 3 bases, with 13 bases left in between. The germline V gene has CDR1 MGHDK and CDR2 SYGVNS. The CDR3 loop is CASSTSGRHYGYTF. The CDR3 nucleotides read TGTGCCAGCAGTACCTCAGGGAGGCACTATGGCTACACCTTC.